The T cell receptor beta chain described here comes from a study of blood T cells in healthy people across ages. Turning to the study itself: About one barcoded TCR beta cDNA was captured per two T cells.

Trimming cost V 3 bases and J 0 bases; bases outside gene matches: 6. This CDR3 has 17 residues. Germline V CDR1 and CDR2: LGHDT, YNNKEL (reference sequence). PCR was performed a second time for about 6 to 11 cycles using a sample-barcoded 5' primer and a J-beta primer mix. Using its own MiXCR run on the 5' RACE reads, TCRdb lists one record per CDR3 protein. The sample has about 780,000 distinct CDR3 sequences, 20% to 30% seen once. These data were also reused for a study on T cells of mothers and their children.

The V call is TRBV3-1, the J call TRBJ2-1; 9 bases map to TRBD2. Sequencing input: blood. The TCR sequence derives from a boy between 10 and 17 years old in good health. The CDR3 sequence is CASSHLAGSISYNEQFF. In DNA, the CDR3 is TGTGCCAGCAGCCACCTAGCGGGGAGTATCTCCTACAATGAGCAGTTCTTC.